This entry lists 11 T cell receptor beta chains sequenced from one sample in a study of human T cells and chemical hapten exposure. Time point indicated: patch test 3, about 24 weeks after DPC sensitization. Treatment in this sample: therapeutic diphenylcyclopropenone sensitization with weekly scalp DPC. Total RNA extraction was carried out from unfractionated whole blood. One entry per CDR3 protein results from TCRdb running MiXCR on the RACE reads. The data hold tens of thousands of distinct CDR3 sequences, with approximately 9.5% observed a single time. Material: whole blood, obtained in connection with sensitization to the hapten diphenylcyclopropenone (DPC). The receptors shown here come from a man over 45 with alopecia areata. Some clones in this sample may be carry-over from other donors' samples.

This clonotype was observed at least ten times. The CDR3 nucleotides read TGTGCCAGCAGTTTCCTCCGGGACAGGGGGCTCTCCTACGAGCAGTACTTC. Translating gives CASSFLRDRGLSYEQYF. The J gene is TRBJ2-7, the V gene TRBV6-2 or TRBV6-3; 12 bases align to TRBD1. V lost 4 bases, J lost 0 bases, and 7 bases stayed unmatched. Germline assignment: CDR1 MNHEY and CDR2 SVGEGT. The CDR3 contains 17 residues.

This clonotype came up many times. The V gene is TRBV29-1, the J gene TRBJ2-7, with 9 positions matching TRBD2. V shed 7 bases, J shed 6 bases, and the junction held 10 bases outside the gene matches. The CDR3 totals 13 residues. Germline CDR1 and CDR2: SQVTM and ANQGSEA. CDR3 in amino acids: CSAKASGAFEQYF. CDR3 in DNA: TGCAGCGCAAAAGCTAGCGGGGCCTTCGAGCAGTACTTC.

In its sample, this clonotype was seen many times. The chain carries TRBV7-2 and TRBJ2-1; 8 nucleotides align to TRBD2. Trimming took 1 base from V and 8 from J; bases not matched to a gene: 7. The germline V gene has CDR1 SGHTA and CDR2 FQGNSA. This CDR3 comprises 15 residues. CDR3 region: CASSLDGREVDEQFF. In DNA, the CDR3 is TGTGCCAGCAGCTTAGACGGGAGGGAGGTCGATGAGCAGTTCTTC.

The sample holds many counts of this clonotype. CDR3 nucleotides: TGCAGCCACGGACAGGGGGAATTAGATACGCAGTATTTT. Translated, it gives CSHGQGELDTQYF. V gene TRBV29-1 combines with J gene TRBJ2-3, with 10 bases aligning to TRBD1. V lost 8 bases, J lost 5 bases, and 7 bases stayed unmatched. The germline CDR1 and CDR2 sequences are SQVTM and ANQGSEA. CDR3 length: 13 amino acids.

There are a few counts of this clonotype. The chain couples TRBV20-1 to TRBJ2-1; 15 bases agree with TRBD2. V trimming: 6 bases; J trimming: 8 bases; junction bases outside the gene matches: 8. Per germline, CDR1 DFQATT and CDR2 SNEGSKA (reference sequence). CDR3 length: 15 residues. DNA of the CDR3: TGCAGTGCCGTCTCCGGGACTAGCGGGAGGTATGAGCAGTTCTTC. Protein sequence: CSAVSGTSGRYEQFF.

This clonotype was seen repeatedly, ten times or more. The chain combines TRBV7-8 with TRBJ1-1; D ambiguous. Per germline, CDR1 SGHVS and CDR2 FQNEAQ. The CDR3 has 17 residues. Trimming stripped 3 bases from V and 2 bases from J, with 19 bases between. This CDR3 is CASSFFGPDEPNTEAFF. The DNA for the CDR3 is TGTGCCAGCAGCTTTTTCGGGCCCGACGAACCAAACACTGAAGCTTTCTTT. The full variable domain, rest sourced from reference TRBV7-8 and TRBJ1-1, is GAGVSQSPRYKVAKRGQDVALRCDPISGHVSLFWYQQALGQGPEFLTYFQNEAQLDKSGLPSDRFFAERPEGSVSTLKIQRTQQEDSAVYLCASSFFGPDEPNTEAFFGQGTRLTVV.

The chain carries TRBV28 and TRBJ1-5; 8 bases are shared with TRBD1. Trimming cost V 6 bases and J 6 bases; bases outside gene matches: 7. Germline CDR1 is MDHEN and CDR2 is SYDVKM. This CDR3 is built from 14 residues. This CDR3 is CASREQGVSQPQHF. The CDR3 DNA reads TGTGCCAGCAGAGAACAGGGGGTAAGTCAGCCCCAGCATTTT. The whole variable domain, filled in from reference TRBV28 and TRBJ1-5, reads DVKVTQSSRYLVKRTGEKVFLECVQDMDHENMFWYRQDPGLGLRLIYFSYDVKMKEKGDIPEGYSVSREKKERFSLILESASTNQTSMYLCASREQGVSQPQHFGDGTRLSIL.

This clonotype has ten or more counts. The J gene is TRBJ1-1, the V gene TRBV11-1; D unclear. Per germline, CDR1 SGHAT and CDR2 FQDESV (reference sequence). V dropped 2 bases and J dropped 0 bases, with 7 bases sitting between them. The CDR3 spans 14 residues. The CDR3 is CASSLTALNTEAFF. The CDR3 DNA reads as TGTGCCAGCAGCTTAACAGCCTTGAACACTGAAGCTTTCTTT. The whole variable domain, remainder taken from reference TRBV11-1 and TRBJ1-1, is EAEVAQSPRYKITEKSQAVAFWCDPISGHATLYWYRQILGQGPELLVQFQDESVVDDSQLPKDRFSAERLKGVDSTLKIQPAELGDSAMYLCASSLTALNTEAFFGQGTRLTVV.

This clonotype has a handful of counts. The chain carries TRBV18 and TRBJ2-1; 10 bases are a match to TRBD2. This CDR3 is 16 amino acids long. In germline, CDR1 is KGHSH, CDR2 LQKENI. The V and J ends lost 1 base and 6 bases, in that order; junction bases with no gene match: 6. CDR3 protein: CASSPQPGTSANEQFF. For the CDR3, the DNA is TGTGCCAGCTCACCACAGCCCGGGACTAGCGCCAATGAGCAGTTCTTC.

This clonotype has ten or more counts. This sequence joins TRBV29-1 and TRBJ2-2; D uncertain. The CDR3 spans 14 residues. Germline V gene data show CDR1 as SQVTM and CDR2 as ANQGSEA. V lost 0 bases to trimming and J lost 2 bases, with 7 bases between them. The DNA of the CDR3 is TGCAGCGTTGAAGAACACGGAAACACCGGGGAGCTGTTTTTT. It is translated as CSVEEHGNTGELFF.

This clonotype was picked up a small number of times. Germline and junction disagree at one end, which may indicate a read error. The chain joins TRBV2 to TRBJ1-2, with a weak D call TRBD1 (5 bases). Germline V CDR1 and CDR2: SNHLY, FYNNEI. The CDR3 has 15 amino acids. The CDR3 reads CASSDLGQGSYGYAF. CDR3 sequence (DNA): TGTGCCAGCAGTGATTTGGGGCAGGGATCTTATGGCTACGCCTTC.